This T cell receptor (beta chain) came from a study of blood T cell repertoires in COVID-19. Study-wide context: T cells, B-cell-depleted T cells, or PBMCs supplied cDNA or gDNA.

The CDR3 consists of 14 residues. The germline V gene has CDR1 MDHEN and CDR2 SYDVKM. J lost 0 bases, V lost 8 bases, and 3 bases had no gene match. Authors' data handling: Amplified reference gene primers provided the basis for estimating nucleated cell counts. Sequencing used immunoSEQ multiplex PCR; TCRdb keeps in-frame clones, though not all of them. The DNA was the basis for D and trimming; V, J and clone size are from that table. The data show roughly 90,000 clones, roughly 89% seen once. The specimen was peripheral blood. The rearrangement joins TRBV28 to TRBJ2-2; TRBD2 matches at 7 bases. This clonotype was obtained from a woman of 80 years or more with active COVID-19. In DNA form, the CDR3 reads TGTGCCAGCCGGGGACTATCGAACACCGGGGAGCTGTTTTTT. Residues: CASRGLSNTGELFF.